Sequencing of this TCR beta chain was carried out in a study of beta chain features in type 1 diabetes. The study, taken as a whole, reports: Moderate yet significant TCRB CDR3 shortening was seen in Type 1 diabetes patients in all four CD4+ subsets.

The entirety of the isolated RNA underwent reverse transcription, so expressed TCRB transcripts were sequenced. There were about 3.5 million reads on average in the naive, central memory and regulatory T cell samples. Profiled with immunoSEQ multiplex PCR; TCRdb holds only in-frame clones, not every one. In the table there are 640,000 or so clones, around 15% of which are singletons. This clone was seen more than once but under ten times. Its target is unknown. Germline V gives CDR1 SQVTM, CDR2 ANQGSEA. With V trimmed by 7 bases and J by 2 bases, 13 bases remained unmatched. This CDR3 comprises 17 residues.

The sample taken for sequencing was naive CD4+ T cells from blood. The V and J genes are TRBV29-1 and TRBJ2-2; the match to TRBD1 covers 10 bases. This TCR was recovered from a man aged 18 to 29 with type 1 diabetes. The DNA for the CDR3 is TGCAGCGCGGGACAGGGGCTCTCGGACCGAAACACCGGGGAGCTGTTTTTT. Protein product: CSAGQGLSDRNTGELFF.